This T cell receptor (beta chain) was sequenced in a study of cytomegalovirus exposure and HLA in healthy donors. Study-level information: Approximately 85 million unique TCRs from HLA-typed donors made up an early data release. Clustering assigned 81% of the approximately 400 genotyped donors to the Caucasian-associated ancestry cluster. Findings of the study overall: In terms of immune exposure information, only CMV serostatus was available.

With regard to this clone: Its antigen is not known. At one end the junction does not follow the germline gene, possibly because of a read error.

Germline loops: CDR1 SEHNR, CDR2 FQNEAQ (reference sequence). The CDR3 consists of 12 residues. The PCR was carried out with 60 Vbeta primers and 13 Jbeta primers. Source study methods: There were about 80 million unique TCR beta chains by a later count, and some 11 million of them were shared. TCRdb's table, derived via immunoSEQ multiplex PCR, lists solely in-frame clones and lacks some. For V, J and clone size, that table is used; D and trimming come from the DNA. Among 170,000 or so clones listed, approximately 86% were seen once. Sequencing was carried out using PBMCs. This TCR was recovered from a woman aged 18-29 years in good health and CMV-seronegative. The rearrangement uses TRBV7-9 and TRBJ2-2; D is uncertain. CDR3 residues: CSSSLPTGELFF. The DNA of the CDR3 is TGTTCCAGCAGCCTACCCACCGGGGAGCTGTTTTTT.